The 4 T cell receptor beta chains in this list originate from one sample, sequenced in a study of blood T cell repertoires in COVID-19 (dated by TCRdb to the early 2020s). Library generation was performed with the immunoSEQ multiplex PCR assay. TCRdb took over this immuneACCESS table, retaining in-frame rearrangements with V and J assigned. Such tables are incomplete; in checked studies, under half of the missing clones stem from an unresolved V gene, and the remainder is unexplained. For this sample the table gives about 120,000 clones, of which 70% to 90% were detected only once. The top ten constitute roughly 5% of the sample. Material for sequencing was peripheral blood. Source of these receptors: a human donor in a cohort sampled during active COVID-19.

In its sample, this clone is medium-sized (0.01 to 0.1%). The chain uses TRBV15 and TRBJ2-5, with TRBD1 identical over 12 bases. Germline V gene lookup returns CDR1 LNHNV and CDR2 YYDKDF (reference sequence). Trimming removed 4 bases from V and 5 bases from J; junction bases left unmatched: 8. This CDR3 is built from 16 residues. CDR3 DNA: TGTGCCACCAGCACAGGGACAGGGGGCGGATTTGAGACCCAGTACTTC. Protein product: CATSTGTGGGFETQYF. The complete variable domain, with remaining parts taken from reference TRBV15 and TRBJ2-5, reads DAMVIQNPRYQVTQFGKPVTLSCSQTLNHNVMYWYQQKSSQAPKLLFHYYDKDFNNEADTPDNFQSRRPNTSFCFLDIRSPGLGDTAMYLCATSTGTGGGFETQYFGPGTRLLVL.

This clone was seen more than once but under ten times. This CDR3 reads CASRMGQGGEKLFF. In DNA form, the CDR3 reads TGTGCCAGCAGGATGGGACAGGGTGGGGAAAAACTGTTTTTT. V is TRBV2 and J is TRBJ1-4; 9 bases agree with TRBD1. Trimming cost V 6 bases and J 8 bases; bases outside gene matches: 7. There are 14 residues in the CDR3. Germline loops: CDR1 SNHLY, CDR2 FYNNEI.

The rearrangement links TRBV5-8 to TRBJ1-1; 9 nucleotides align to TRBD1. With V trimmed by 4 bases and J by 0 bases, 1 base remained unmatched. This CDR3 region has 14 residues. Germline assignment: CDR1 SGHTS and CDR2 YDEGEE. Here the CDR3 DNA reads TGTGCCAGCAGCAGACAGGGGGTGAACACTGAAGCTTTCTTT. Translated: CASSRQGVNTEAFF.

J is TRBJ1-2 and V is TRBV7-9; D is possibly TRBD1 (6 bases). The CDR3 loop spans 13 amino acids. V lost 8 bases and J 8 bases, leaving 18 bases between the germline ends. CDR1 SEHNR and CDR2 FQNEAQ come from the germline V gene (reference sequence). The CDR3 region has the DNA TGTGCCAGCGGCAACTCAAGACAGGACGGCTACACCTTC. Protein sequence: CASGNSRQDGYTF.